The 31 T cell receptor beta chains given below trace back to one sample, sequenced in a study of tumor-infiltrating lymphocytes in localized non-small cell lung cancer. The assay was immunoSEQ multiplex PCR, and TCRdb's table has in-frame clones only and misses some. Among around 10,000 clones, nearly 65% were seen once, and the ten largest hold around 9.1%. The sequencing input was lung tumor tissue. The receptors here all came from a human donor with non-small cell lung cancer.

The rearrangement uses TRBV18 and TRBJ1-5, with a weak D call TRBD1 (6 bases). The CDR3 totals 15 residues. CDR1 and CDR2 from the germline V gene are KGHSH and LQKENI. Trimming took off 3 bases at V and 0 bases at J, with 9 bases between the two ends. The CDR3 DNA reads as TGTGCCAGCTCACCTACAGGGTTTAGCAATCAGCCCCAGCATTTT. This codes for CASSPTGFSNQPQHF. The whole variable domain, remainder taken from reference TRBV18 and TRBJ1-5, is NAGVMQNPRHLVRRRGQEARLRCSPMKGHSHVYWYRQLPEEGLKFMVYLQKENIIDESGMPKERFSAEFPKEGPSILRIQQVVRGDSAAYFCASSPTGFSNQPQHFGDGTRLSIL.

This clone is labeled as medium-sized. The rearrangement links TRBV6-4 to TRBJ2-1; TRBD2 agrees at 11 bases. This CDR3 has 14 residues. The ends lost 3 bases at V and 9 bases at J; junction bases unmatched: 4. Per the germline V gene, CDR1 is MRHNA and CDR2 is SNTAGT. This CDR3 reads CASSEKLAGVEQFF. The CDR3 DNA is TGTGCCAGCAGTGAGAAACTAGCGGGAGTTGAGCAGTTCTTC.

The CDR3 DNA reads as TGTGCCAGCAGCTTGACCCTCGGACGGGGGAATCAGCCCCAGCATTTT. Residues: CASSLTLGRGNQPQHF. The genes are TRBV5-5 and TRBJ1-5; a weak D match, TRBD1 (5 bases). Germline CDR1 reads SGHKS; CDR2 reads YYEKEE (reference sequence). The germline V and J ends were trimmed by 1 base and 4 bases, with 15 bases remaining between them. The CDR3 has 16 amino acids.

This clone counts as medium-sized. This chain links TRBV4-3 with TRBJ2-2; D perhaps matches TRBD1 (5 bases). V dropped 4 bases and J dropped 2 bases, with 14 bases sitting between them. This CDR3 spans 16 amino acids. Germline V gene lookup returns CDR1 LGHNA and CDR2 YSLEER. The CDR3 protein is CASSPGLGRNTGELFF. The CDR3 DNA sequence: TGCGCCAGCAGCCCAGGGTTAGGGCGCAACACCGGGGAGCTGTTTTTT.

DNA for the CDR3: TGTGCCAGCAGCTCAGAGCGGTCCCAAGAGACCCAGTACTTC. Its protein is CASSSERSQETQYF. V and J are TRBV5-6 and TRBJ2-5, with D perhaps matching TRBD2 (5 bases). V shed 3 bases and J shed 1 base, with 10 bases lying between them. This CDR3 is built from 14 residues. The germline V gene encodes CDR1 SGHDT and CDR2 YYEEEE. The complete variable domain, with remaining parts taken from reference TRBV5-6 and TRBJ2-5, reads DAGVTQSPTHLIKTRGQQVTLRCSPKSGHDTVSWYQQALGQGPQFIFQYYEEEERQRGNFPDRFSGHQFPNYSSELNVNALLLGDSALYLCASSSERSQETQYFGPGTRLLVL.

V usage is TRBV14 and J usage is TRBJ2-2; D is ambiguous. CDR1 is SGHDN, CDR2 FVKESK, per germline. This CDR3 is built from 17 residues. V shed 1 base and J shed 6 bases, with 18 bases lying between them. The CDR3 coding sequence is TGTGCCAGCAGCCAAGGGTGGCCGGGTAGCAGCTCCGGGGAGCTGTTTTTT. As protein: CASSQGWPGSSSGELFF.

The chain joins TRBV5-1 to TRBJ2-5; 9 bases align to TRBD2. The germline CDR1 and CDR2 sequences are SGHRS and YFSETQ. The CDR3 sequence is 16 residues long. J was trimmed by 2 bases and V by 0 bases; bases with no gene match: 5. CDR3 sequence: CASSLVGLAQQETQYF. CDR3 nucleotides: TGCGCCAGCAGCTTGGTAGGACTAGCGCAGCAAGAGACCCAGTACTTC.

The rearrangement joins TRBV7-2 to TRBJ2-3, with 15 bases that match TRBD2. The V gene's germline CDR1 is SGHTA and CDR2 FQGNSA. Trimming removed 5 bases from V and 6 bases from J; junction bases left unmatched: 6. The CDR3 has 16 amino acids. CDR3 nucleotide sequence: TGTGCCAGCAGCCAGGGACTAGCGGGGGGAGGGGATACGCAGTATTTT. Translating gives CASSQGLAGGGDTQYF.

The CDR3 DNA follows: TGTGCCAGCAGTGAAGTTGCTAGCGGGAGGGCCGGGCCCTACGAGCAGTACTTC. Protein product: CASSEVASGRAGPYEQYF. V is TRBV6-1 and J is TRBJ2-7, with 12 bases identical to TRBD2. V lost 1 base, J lost 2 bases, and 9 bases stayed unmatched. Germline values: CDR1 MNHNS, CDR2 SASEGT. The CDR3 covers 18 residues.

This clone came up a few times. The rearrangement links TRBV6-1 to TRBJ1-5; no definite D call. Trimming took 3 bases from V and 6 from J, leaving 6 bases between them. CDR1 is MNHNS and CDR2 is SASEGT in the germline V gene. CDR3 length: 12 amino acids. The CDR3 sequence: CASSERVQPQHF. CDR3 DNA: TGTGCCAGCAGTGAGAGAGTTCAGCCCCAGCATTTT.

This clone was seen a handful of times. V usage is TRBV4-3 and J usage is TRBJ2-2, with a weak D call TRBD2 (5 bases). The CDR3 totals 15 residues. Germline CDR1 LGHNA, CDR2 YSLEER. Between the trimmed V and J ends, which lost 4 bases and 6 bases, there was a span of 15 bases. The CDR3 coding sequence is TGCGCCAGCAGCCCGGTCGGACTTTCAGCCGGGGAGCTGTTTTTT. Its protein product is CASSPVGLSAGELFF.

The V call is TRBV6-1, the J call TRBJ1-1; 7 bases map to TRBD1. The germline gives CDR1 MNHNS, CDR2 SASEGT. The CDR3 is made up of 14 amino acids. J lost 4 bases, V lost 6 bases, and 8 bases had no gene match. This CDR3 is CASRNQGVGTEAFF. In nucleotides, the CDR3 is TGTGCCAGCAGGAACCAGGGGGTCGGCACTGAAGCTTTCTTT.

The chain links TRBV5-1 to TRBJ2-5; 12 nucleotides line up with TRBD1. This CDR3 contains 16 residues. In germline, CDR1 is SGHRS, CDR2 YFSETQ. J gave up 3 bases and V 4 bases, and 7 bases lay outside the gene matches. DNA for the CDR3: TGCGCCAGCAGCAAAGGGACAGGGGGCGGGAAAGAGACCCAGTACTTC. This encodes CASSKGTGGGKETQYF. Supplemented by reference TRBV5-1 and TRBJ2-5, the full variable domain reads KAGVTQTPRYLIKTRGQQVTLSCSPISGHRSVSWYQQTPGQGLQFLFEYFSETQRNKGNFPGRFSGRQFSNSRSEMNVSTLELGDSALYLCASSKGTGGGKETQYFGPGTRLLVL.

The J gene is TRBJ2-7, the V gene TRBV6-5; TRBD2 matches 11 bases. The CDR3 sequence is 14 residues long. With V trimmed by 6 bases and J by 6 bases, 7 bases remained unmatched. The germline gives CDR1 MNHEY, CDR2 SVGAGI. CDR3 sequence reads: CASSQLAGVGEQYF. The CDR3 DNA reads TGTGCCAGCAGCCAACTAGCGGGAGTAGGCGAGCAGTACTTC.

The chain carries TRBV5-1 and TRBJ2-3; TRBD2 matches at 10 bases. The V and J ends lost 1 base and 5 bases, in that order; junction bases with no gene match: 4. Germline-derived CDR1 and CDR2 are SGHRS and YFSETQ. This CDR3 has 15 amino acids. CDR3 bases: TGCGCCAGCAGCTTGTTACTAGCGGGGATAGATACGCAGTATTTT. Translating gives CASSLLLAGIDTQYF.

The chain has TRBV28 and TRBJ2-1; D gene ambiguous. The V gene's germline CDR1 is MDHEN and CDR2 SYDVKM. The ends were cut back, 6 bases at V and 5 bases at J, with 20 bases in the middle. The CDR3 sequence is 16 residues long. The CDR3 nucleotides read TGTGCCAGCAGCCGGGTGGGCCTACGAGGCGACAATGAGCAGTTCTTC. It codes for CASSRVGLRGDNEQFF.

The CDR3 DNA follows: TGTGCCAGCAGCTTATACACAGCGCAAGAGACCCAGTACTTC. It encodes CASSLYTAQETQYF. The rearrangement links TRBV7-9 to TRBJ2-5; D gene ambiguous. V lost 2 bases and J 2 bases, leaving 9 bases between the germline ends. The germline V gene encodes CDR1 SEHNR and CDR2 FQNEAQ (reference sequence). The CDR3 runs 14 residues.

The CDR3 region has the DNA TGCGCCAGCAGCCGGACAGGGGGCGCGGTAGCCGGGGAGCTGTTTTTT. Translation gives CASSRTGGAVAGELFF. This chain joins TRBV4-1 and TRBJ2-2; TRBD1 aligns across 11 bases. The CDR3 runs 16 residues. Germline V gene sequence: CDR1 MGHRA, CDR2 YSYEKL. V dropped 4 bases and J dropped 6; count of bases not matched to a gene: 7.

This clone was observed once. This sequence joins TRBV18 and TRBJ1-2; D may be TRBD1 (5 bases). This CDR3 has 17 amino acids. V was cut by 2 bases and J by 4 bases, with 20 bases left in between. Germline CDR1 KGHSH, CDR2 LQKENI. CDR3 sequence: CASSPRSAFQRGYGYTF. The CDR3 region has the DNA TGTGCCAGCTCACCAAGAAGCGCTTTTCAGAGGGGCTATGGCTACACCTTC.

Within the sample, this clone is medium-sized. V gene TRBV7-9 combines with J gene TRBJ2-1; 11 bases agree with TRBD1. Germline loops: CDR1 SEHNR, CDR2 FQNEAQ (reference sequence). V shed 6 bases and J 4 bases; nucleotides not matched to a gene: 8. The CDR3 is 16 amino acids. The DNA of the CDR3 is TGTGCCAGCAGAATTTACCGGGACAGGGGGTACAATGAGCAGTTCTTC. It translates to CASRIYRDRGYNEQFF. The full variable domain, its missing parts supplied by reference TRBV7-9 and TRBJ2-1, is DTGVSQNPRHKITKRGQNVTFRCDPISEHNRLYWYRQTLGQGPEFLTYFQNEAQLEKSRLLSDRFSAERPKGSFSTLEIQRTEQGDSAMYLCASRIYRDRGYNEQFFGPGTRLTVL.

J is TRBJ2-5 and V is TRBV4-3; TRBD1 matches 8 bases. V shed 2 bases and J 4 bases; nucleotides not matched to a gene: 6. Germline V gives CDR1 LGHNA, CDR2 YSLEER. The CDR3 has 15 amino acids. Written as DNA, the CDR3 is TGCGCCAGCAGCCAAAACAGGGGGGAACTAGAGACCCAGTACTTC. Protein sequence: CASSQNRGELETQYF.

The CDR3 DNA is TGTGCCATCAGTGAATGGGGCAGGGCGGGACCCACAGATACGCAGTATTTT. The encoded protein is CAISEWGRAGPTDTQYF. V and J are TRBV10-3 and TRBJ2-3; tentative D call: TRBD2 (6 bases). Per germline, CDR1 ENHRY and CDR2 SYGVKD. The CDR3 contains 17 residues. Trimming pared 3 bases from V and 2 bases from J, leaving 18 bases between.

This clone was observed once. V usage is TRBV11-2 and J usage is TRBJ2-7, with 7 bases that match TRBD1. The CDR3 loop spans 13 amino acids. Germline assignment: CDR1 SGHAT and CDR2 FQNNGV. The V and J ends lost 7 bases and 7 bases, in that order; junction bases with no gene match: 10. The CDR3 loop is CASTWDSLAEQYF. CDR3 DNA sequence: TGTGCCAGCACCTGGGACAGTCTCGCGGAGCAGTACTTC.

This clone came up a few times. The V gene is TRBV5-6, the J gene TRBJ2-5, with a possible D match to TRBD1 (5 bases). Trimming removed 2 bases at V and 5 bases at J, with 13 bases between. The germline V gene has CDR1 SGHDT and CDR2 YYEEEE. This CDR3 spans 14 amino acids. CDR3 sequence (DNA): TGTGCCAGCAGCTTTGCAGGGCTCGTGGAGACCCAGTACTTC. Translated, it gives CASSFAGLVETQYF.

This clone was counted a few times. The CDR3 region has the DNA TGCGCCAGCAGCTTGGGGGTGCGGGGTTCCTACGAGCAGTACTTC. It yields the protein CASSLGVRGSYEQYF. The chain uses TRBV5-1 and TRBJ2-7; D may be TRBD2 (6 bases). The CDR3 consists of 15 residues. V was shortened by 0 bases and J by 1 base, with 11 bases between the two germline ends. Germline CDR1 and CDR2: SGHRS and YFSETQ. The whole variable domain, filled in from reference TRBV5-1 and TRBJ2-7, reads KAGVTQTPRYLIKTRGQQVTLSCSPISGHRSVSWYQQTPGQGLQFLFEYFSETQRNKGNFPGRFSGRQFSNSRSEMNVSTLELGDSALYLCASSLGVRGSYEQYFGPGTRLTVT.

V and J are TRBV7-9 and TRBJ2-7, with 8 bases fitting TRBD2. The V gene end was trimmed by 9 bases and the J gene end by 3 bases; junction bases not matched to a gene: 7. Germline V lookup: CDR1 SEHNR, CDR2 FQNEAQ (reference sequence). This CDR3 contains 13 residues. The CDR3 loop reads CASRLAGGYEQYF. The CDR3 DNA is TGTGCCAGTCGATTGGCGGGAGGCTACGAGCAGTACTTC.

In this sample, this clone turned up a few times. The chain has TRBV13 and TRBJ2-7; D is ambiguous. Germline V gene lookup returns CDR1 PRHDT and CDR2 FYEKMQ (reference sequence). CDR3 length: 13 amino acids. Trimming removed 5 bases at V and 0 bases at J, with 8 bases between. The CDR3 nucleotides read TGTGCCAGCAGCAAACAGTCCTCCTACGAGCAGTACTTC. Residues: CASSKQSSYEQYF.

The chain uses TRBV28 and TRBJ1-2, with 8 bases identical to TRBD1. Looked up from germline, CDR1 is MDHEN and CDR2 is SYDVKM. J gave up 4 bases and V 8 bases, and 6 bases lay outside the gene matches. This CDR3 contains 13 residues. The CDR3: CASRQGSGYGYTF. As DNA, the CDR3 is TGTGCCAGCCGACAGGGGAGCGGCTATGGCTACACCTTC.

The chain employs TRBV5-5 and TRBJ1-1, with no clear D. Germline CDR1 SGHKS, CDR2 YYEKEE (reference sequence). The CDR3 consists of 13 residues. The germline V and J ends were trimmed by 1 base and 3 bases, with 7 bases remaining between them. The DNA for the CDR3 is TGTGCCAGCAGCTTGCAGGCTGACACTGAAGCTTTCTTT. It codes for CASSLQADTEAFF.

V is TRBV10-1 and J is TRBJ2-5, with a possible D match to TRBD2 (7 bases). This CDR3 is 16 amino acids long. CDR1 and CDR2 (germline): WNHNN, SYGVQD (reference sequence). V dropped 2 bases and J dropped 1 base, with 14 bases sitting between them. CDR3 amino acids: CASSEMRGRPQETQYF. CDR3 nucleotide sequence: TGCGCCAGCAGTGAGATGCGGGGGCGACCCCAAGAGACCCAGTACTTC.

This clone is termed medium-sized. The rearrangement links TRBV5-1 to TRBJ1-2; D may be TRBD1 (5 bases). V was pared by 1 base and J by 2 bases, with 9 bases between. From germline, CDR1 is SGHRS and CDR2 YFSETQ. The CDR3 is made up of 14 amino acids. The CDR3 DNA follows: TGCGCCAGCAGCTTGAGGGACGGAAACTATGGCTACACCTTC. Amino acids: CASSLRDGNYGYTF.